The clone carrying this TCR beta chain was seen ten or more times. What it recognizes is unknown. This sample is drawn from a study of blood T cells in healthy people across ages. Study results and limitations: Long-lived donors exceeded aged donors in naive CD4+ cells and diversity.

The authors ran a second PCR of 7 to 11 cycles using a sample-barcoded 5' primer and a J-beta primer mix. TCRdb analysed the 5' RACE reads with MiXCR anew, one entry per CDR3 protein. Found here are some 1.4 million distinct CDR3 sequences, roughly 40% of them singletons; the top ten hold 7% to 9%. Trimming stripped 6 bases from V and 4 bases from J, with 12 bases between. The CDR3 runs to 13 residues. CDR1 and CDR2 (germline): MNHNY, SVGAGI (reference sequence). The source of this sequence is a woman aged 18-29 years in good health. The sample comprised blood. V is TRBV6-6 and J is TRBJ1-2, with a weak D call TRBD1 (6 bases). This CDR3 is CASSPQGFYGYTF. DNA of the CDR3: TGTGCCAGCAGCCCACAGGGTTTCTATGGCTACACCTTC.